This T cell receptor beta chain was documented in a study of blood T cells in healthy people across ages. The CDR3 totals 13 residues. CDR1 is MDHEN and CDR2 is SYDVKM in the germline V gene. The V and J ends lost 8 bases and 6 bases respectively, with 16 bases between them. Findings and limits, study-wide: The lack of PBMC sorting stopped any conclusive naive versus antigen-experienced comparison. Per million T cells, TCR beta diversity dropped roughly linearly as age increased.

A second about 6 to 12 cycle PCR used barcoded and J-beta primers. A single record per CDR3 protein comes from TCRdb applying MiXCR to the 5' RACE reads. In the table there are approximately 1,700,000 distinct CDR3 sequences, more than 35% of which are singletons. Donor samples were obtained from healthy Caucasian individuals from Russia, aged 6 to 90. Each donor's blood draw was approximately 10 milliliters of peripheral blood. This clonotype was seen a few times. Its specificity is unknown. The receptor's source is a human donor in good health. The sample was blood. J is TRBJ2-5 and V is TRBV28; no clear D. As DNA, the CDR3 is TGTGCCAGCGGCTCGGTGGCAATGAAGACCCAGTACTTC. This gives the protein CASGSVAMKTQYF.